These 11 T cell receptor beta chains originate from one sample sequenced in a study of cytomegalovirus exposure and HLA in healthy donors. The PCR made use of 60 Vbeta and 13 Jbeta primers. The assay was immunoSEQ multiplex PCR, and TCRdb's table has in-frame clones only and misses some. This sample yields under 150,000 clones, of which 75% to 85% are seen a single time; less than 10% belongs to the top ten. The material sequenced was PBMCs. These receptors all stem from a woman between 50 and 59 years old in good health and CMV-seropositive.

This clone occurred a few times. The chain has TRBV30 and TRBJ1-3; weak D call: TRBD1 (6 bases). The CDR3 has 15 residues. Germline V gives CDR1 GTSNPN, CDR2 SVGIG (reference sequence). V gave up 0 bases and J gave up 2 bases, with 11 bases separating them. This CDR3 is CAWSVQGSTGNTIYF. In DNA, the CDR3 is TGTGCCTGGAGTGTACAGGGATCTACTGGAAACACCATATATTTT.

V and J are TRBV28 and TRBJ1-1; weak D call: TRBD1 (6 bases). V shed 4 bases and J shed 0 bases, with 12 bases lying between them. CDR1 MDHEN and CDR2 SYDVKM come from the germline V gene. The CDR3 totals 15 residues. Written as DNA, the CDR3 is TGTGCCAGCAGTTCAAACAGGGATTTGAACACTGAAGCTTTCTTT. The encoded protein is CASSSNRDLNTEAFF.

The chain joins TRBV2 to TRBJ2-5; D is ambiguous. The CDR3 contains 13 residues. Germline-derived CDR1 and CDR2 are SNHLY and FYNNEI. Trimming shortened V by 8 bases and J by 5 bases, and 15 bases separated the two germline ends. CDR3 residues: CASSGPQWETQYF. Written as DNA, the CDR3 is TGTGCCAGCTCTGGCCCCCAGTGGGAGACCCAGTACTTC.

This chain uses TRBV7-2 with TRBJ1-1, with a weak D call TRBD1 (6 bases). V was cut by 0 bases and J by 1 base, with 6 bases left in between. CDR3 size: 14 residues. Germline CDR1 and CDR2: SGHTA and FQGNSA. The CDR3 nucleotides are TGTGCCAGCAGCTTAGCACAGGGGAACACTGAAGCTTTCTTT. Translation: CASSLAQGNTEAFF.

V gene TRBV5-5 combines with J gene TRBJ1-1, with a tentative D call TRBD1 (5 bases). CDR1 is SGHKS, CDR2 YYEKEE, per germline (reference sequence). The V and J ends lost 1 base and 5 bases respectively, with 9 bases between them. CDR3 length: 13 residues. As DNA, the CDR3 is TGTGCCAGCAGCTTGCAGGGTTCGACTGAAGCTTTCTTT. Its translation is CASSLQGSTEAFF. The full variable domain, completed using reference TRBV5-5 and TRBJ1-1, is DAGVTQSPTHLIKTRGQQVTLRCSPISGHKSVSWYQQVLGQGPQFIFQYYEKEERGRGNFPDRFSARQFPNYSSELNVNALLLGDSALYLCASSLQGSTEAFFGQGTRLTVV.

This clone has just a few counts. This chain joins TRBV6-4 and TRBJ2-1; TRBD2 matches at 13 bases. This CDR3 comprises 15 residues. The trim removed 6 bases at V and 6 bases at J, leaving 5 bases unmatched. The V gene's germline CDR1 is MRHNA and CDR2 SNTAGT. Here the CDR3 reads CASSRGLAGTNEQFF. CDR3 in DNA: TGTGCCAGCAGCCGGGGACTAGCGGGGACCAATGAGCAGTTCTTC.

DNA for the CDR3: TGTGCCAGCAGCTTACAGGTACTGAACACTGAAGCTTTCTTT. It is translated as CASSLQVLNTEAFF. This chain connects TRBV7-3 to TRBJ1-1; D remains ambiguous. CDR1 SGHTA and CDR2 FQGTGA come from the germline V gene. Trimming left V 2 bases short and J 0 bases short, with 7 bases between. The CDR3 consists of 14 residues.

The sample holds a few counts of this clone. Here the CDR3 reads CSVAGTIAHGYTF. Written as DNA, the CDR3 is TGCAGCGTCGCAGGGACAATTGCGCATGGCTACACCTTC. This sequence joins TRBV29-1 and TRBJ1-2, with D perhaps matching TRBD1 (6 bases). The CDR3 is made up of 13 amino acids. Germline-derived CDR1 and CDR2 are SQVTM and ANQGSEA. Trimming removed 6 bases at V and 6 bases at J, with 17 bases between.

The chain links TRBV9 to TRBJ2-5; TRBD2 aligns across 11 bases. The J call is in doubt because the DNA end fits TRBJ2-7 better. The CDR3 has 15 amino acids. Germline V lookup: CDR1 SGDLS, CDR2 YYNGEE. The CDR3 spells CASSPQLAGGYEQYF. In DNA, the CDR3 is TGTGCCAGCAGCCCACAGCTAGCGGGAGGCTACGAGCAGTACTTC.

This chain uses TRBV18 with TRBJ2-7, with 8 bases aligning to TRBD2. Germline V gene sequence: CDR1 KGHSH, CDR2 LQKENI. The CDR3 contains 16 residues. V was clipped by 7 bases and J by 5 bases; unmatched bases: 16. The CDR3 bases are TGTGCCAGCTTAAATAACGGGGGGGGAAGTACGAACGAGCAGTACTTC. Encoded protein: CASLNNGGGSTNEQYF. The complete variable domain, with remaining parts taken from reference TRBV18 and TRBJ2-7, reads NAGVMQNPRHLVRRRGQEARLRCSPMKGHSHVYWYRQLPEEGLKFMVYLQKENIIDESGMPKERFSAEFPKEGPSILRIQQVVRGDSAAYFCASLNNGGGSTNEQYFGPGTRLTVT.

This clone is judged medium-sized. V gene TRBV27 combines with J gene TRBJ2-1, with TRBD2 identical over 10 bases. CDR1 is MNHEY, CDR2 SMNVEV, per germline (reference sequence). V lost 5 bases and J lost 7; bases outside the gene matches: 11. The CDR3 length is 16 residues. The CDR3 sequence: CASSPLAGELLNEQFF. The CDR3 DNA sequence: TGTGCCAGCAGTCCCCTAGCGGGAGAATTGTTGAATGAGCAGTTCTTC.